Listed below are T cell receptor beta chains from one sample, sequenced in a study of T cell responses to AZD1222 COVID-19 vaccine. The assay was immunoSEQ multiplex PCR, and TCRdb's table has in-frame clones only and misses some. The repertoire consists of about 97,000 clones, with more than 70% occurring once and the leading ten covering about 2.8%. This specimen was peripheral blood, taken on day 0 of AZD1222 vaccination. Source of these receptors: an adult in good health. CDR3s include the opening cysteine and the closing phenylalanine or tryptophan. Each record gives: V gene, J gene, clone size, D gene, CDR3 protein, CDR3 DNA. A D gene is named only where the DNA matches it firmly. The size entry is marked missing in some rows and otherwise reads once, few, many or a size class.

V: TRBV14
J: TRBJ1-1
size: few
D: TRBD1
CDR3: CASSPWTGVNTEAFF
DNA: TGTGCCAGCAGCCCCTGGACAGGCGTGAACACTGAAGCTTTCTTT

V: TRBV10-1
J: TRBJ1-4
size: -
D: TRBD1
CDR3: CASSPGGEEEKLFF
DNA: TGCGCCAGCAGTCCAGGGGGAGAAGAGGAAAAACTGTTTTTT

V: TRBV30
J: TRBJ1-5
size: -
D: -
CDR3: CAWSVYSGIRPQHF
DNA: TGTGCCTGGAGTGTATACAGTGGGATAAGGCCCCAGCATTTT

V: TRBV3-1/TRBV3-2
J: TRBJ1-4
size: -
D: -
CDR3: CASSQGRAGHEKLFF
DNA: TGTGCCAGCAGCCAAGGTAGGGCAGGACACGAAAAACTGTTTTTT

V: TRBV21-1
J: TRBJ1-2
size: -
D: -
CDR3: CASSKSIPASYGYTF
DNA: TGTGCCAGCAGCAAGTCGATCCCTGCAAGCTATGGCTACACCTTC

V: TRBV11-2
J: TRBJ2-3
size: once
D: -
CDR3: CASSLDSQTDTQYF
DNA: TGTGCCAGCAGCCTAGACAGCCAAACAGATACGCAGTATTTT

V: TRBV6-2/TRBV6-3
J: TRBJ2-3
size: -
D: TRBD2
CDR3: CASSPARDYPTDTQYF
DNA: TGTGCCAGCAGCCCCGCCCGGGACTACCCCACAGATACGCAGTATTTT

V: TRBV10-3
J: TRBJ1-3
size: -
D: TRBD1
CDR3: CAISPDRGGGNTIYF
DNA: TGTGCCATCAGTCCAGACAGGGGAGGTGGAAACACCATATATTTT

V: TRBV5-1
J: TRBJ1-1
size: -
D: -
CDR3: CASSLPGTIEAFF
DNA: TGCGCCAGCAGCTTACCCGGGACAATTGAAGCTTTCTTT

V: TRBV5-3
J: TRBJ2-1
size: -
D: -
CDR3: CARSLDGGSSYNEQFF
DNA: TGTGCCAGAAGCCTCGACGGGGGTAGCTCCTACAATGAGCAGTTCTTC

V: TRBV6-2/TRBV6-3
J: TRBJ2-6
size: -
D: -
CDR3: CASSYSRGSGANVLTF
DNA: TGTGCCAGCAGTTACTCGCGAGGCTCTGGGGCCAACGTCCTGACTTTC

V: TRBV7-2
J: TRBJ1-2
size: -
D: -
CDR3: CASSLGSLTNGYTF
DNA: TGTGCCAGCAGCTTAGGGTCCCTGACCAATGGCTACACCTTC

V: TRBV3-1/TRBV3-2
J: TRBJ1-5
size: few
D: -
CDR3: CASSIHSNQPQHF
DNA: TGTGCCAGCAGCATTCATAGCAATCAGCCCCAGCATTTT

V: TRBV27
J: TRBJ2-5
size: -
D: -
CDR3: CASSLGQTQYF
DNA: TGTGCCAGCAGTTTGGGACAGACCCAGTACTTC

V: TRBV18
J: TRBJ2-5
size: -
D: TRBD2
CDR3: CASSPVRGEEETQYF
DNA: TGTGCCAGCTCACCTGTGCGGGGGGAGGAGGAGACCCAGTACTTC

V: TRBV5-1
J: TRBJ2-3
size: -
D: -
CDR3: CASSSEGDQEEDTQYF
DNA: TGCGCCAGCAGCTCGGAGGGGGATCAGGAAGAAGATACGCAGTATTTT

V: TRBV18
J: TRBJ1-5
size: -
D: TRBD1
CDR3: CASSPGRQGQPQHF
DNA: TGTGCCAGCTCACCGGGGCGACAGGGCCAGCCCCAGCATTTT

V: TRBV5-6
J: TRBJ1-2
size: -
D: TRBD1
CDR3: CASSLGQGARGYTF
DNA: TGTGCCAGCAGCTTAGGACAGGGGGCCAGGGGCTACACCTTC

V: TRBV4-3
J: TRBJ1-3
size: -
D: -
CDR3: CASSQDSFSGNTIYF
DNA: TGCGCCAGCAGCCAAGATAGTTTCTCTGGAAACACCATATATTTT

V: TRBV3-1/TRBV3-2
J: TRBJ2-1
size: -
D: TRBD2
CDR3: CASSQGTSGNEQFF
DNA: TGTGCCAGCAGCCAAGGGACTAGCGGCAATGAGCAGTTCTTC

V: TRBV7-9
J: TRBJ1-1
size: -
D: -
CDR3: CASSLVQNTEAFF
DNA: TGTGCCAGCAGCTTAGTGCAGAACACTGAAGCTTTCTTT

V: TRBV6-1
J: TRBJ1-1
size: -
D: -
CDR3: CASSDMGGQAFF
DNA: TGTGCCAGCAGTGACATGGGGGGGCAAGCTTTCTTT

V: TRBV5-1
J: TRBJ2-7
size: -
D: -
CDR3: CASSSGAQGYEQYF
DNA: TGCGCCAGCAGCTCAGGGGCACAGGGTTATGAGCAGTACTTC

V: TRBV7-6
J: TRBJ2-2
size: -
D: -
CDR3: CASSTPNTGELFF
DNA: TGTGCCAGCAGCACCCCGAACACCGGGGAGCTGTTTTTT

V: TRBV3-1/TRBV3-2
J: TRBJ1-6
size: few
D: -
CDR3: CASSLFSGRGADSPLHF
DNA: TGTGCCAGCAGCCTTTTTTCAGGGCGAGGTGCGGATTCACCCCTCCACTTT